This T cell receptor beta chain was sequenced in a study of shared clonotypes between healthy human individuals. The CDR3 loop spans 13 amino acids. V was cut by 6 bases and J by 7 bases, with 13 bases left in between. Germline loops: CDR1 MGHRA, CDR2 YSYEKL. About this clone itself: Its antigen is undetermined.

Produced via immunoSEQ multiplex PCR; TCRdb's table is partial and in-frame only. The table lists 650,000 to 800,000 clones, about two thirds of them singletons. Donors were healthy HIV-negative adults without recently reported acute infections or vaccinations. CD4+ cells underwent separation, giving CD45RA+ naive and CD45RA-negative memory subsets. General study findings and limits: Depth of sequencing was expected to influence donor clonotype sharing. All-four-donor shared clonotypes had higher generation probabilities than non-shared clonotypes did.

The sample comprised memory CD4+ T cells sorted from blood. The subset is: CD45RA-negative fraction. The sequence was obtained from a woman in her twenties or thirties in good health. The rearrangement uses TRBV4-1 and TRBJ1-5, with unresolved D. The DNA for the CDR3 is TGCGCCAGCAGTCCTAAGGAGGACCAGCCCCAGCATTTT. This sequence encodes CASSPKEDQPQHF.